This T cell receptor (beta chain) is from a study of a mutant IDH1 vaccine in newly diagnosed glioma. The CDR3 has 13 amino acids. Germline V gives CDR1 SGHKS, CDR2 YYEKEE (reference sequence). With 2 bases removed from V and 6 bases from J, the gap between germline ends came to 8 bases. This clone is a singleton in its sample. What it recognizes is unknown. Here immunoSEQ multiplex PCR was the method, and the copy in TCRdb shows in-frame clones only, minus some. The sample has tens of thousands of clones, approximately 80% seen once. Time point here: week 23, last vaccination. Vaccinated patients received 300 ug of mutant IDH1 20-mer peptide per dose, with topical imiquimod.

This specimen consisted of PBMCs, obtained from a glioma patient whose treatment included an IDH1 peptide vaccine. The chain uses TRBV5-5 and TRBJ2-2; no clear D gene. This clonotype originated in a man aged 35 to 55 with glioma. The CDR3 protein is CASSLGISGELFF. The CDR3 bases are TGTGCCAGCAGCTTAGGCATATCCGGGGAGCTGTTTTTT.